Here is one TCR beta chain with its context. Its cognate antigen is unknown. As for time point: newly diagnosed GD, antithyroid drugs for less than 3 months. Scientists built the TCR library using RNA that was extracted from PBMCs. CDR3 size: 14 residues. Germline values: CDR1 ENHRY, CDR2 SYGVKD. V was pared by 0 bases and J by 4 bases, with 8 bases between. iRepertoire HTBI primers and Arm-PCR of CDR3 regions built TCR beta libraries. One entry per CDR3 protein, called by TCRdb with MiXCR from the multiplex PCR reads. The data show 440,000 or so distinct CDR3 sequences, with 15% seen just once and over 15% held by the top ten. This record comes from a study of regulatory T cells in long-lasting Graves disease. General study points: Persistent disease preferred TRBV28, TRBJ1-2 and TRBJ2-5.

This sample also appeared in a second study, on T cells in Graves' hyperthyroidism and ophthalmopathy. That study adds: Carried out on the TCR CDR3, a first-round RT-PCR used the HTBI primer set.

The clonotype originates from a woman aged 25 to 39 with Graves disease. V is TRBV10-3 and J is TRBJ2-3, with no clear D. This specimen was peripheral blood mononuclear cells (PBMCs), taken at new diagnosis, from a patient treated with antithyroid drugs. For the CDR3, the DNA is TGTGCCATCAGTGAGTCGCATAGTGCAGATACGCAGTATTTT. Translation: CAISESHSADTQYF.